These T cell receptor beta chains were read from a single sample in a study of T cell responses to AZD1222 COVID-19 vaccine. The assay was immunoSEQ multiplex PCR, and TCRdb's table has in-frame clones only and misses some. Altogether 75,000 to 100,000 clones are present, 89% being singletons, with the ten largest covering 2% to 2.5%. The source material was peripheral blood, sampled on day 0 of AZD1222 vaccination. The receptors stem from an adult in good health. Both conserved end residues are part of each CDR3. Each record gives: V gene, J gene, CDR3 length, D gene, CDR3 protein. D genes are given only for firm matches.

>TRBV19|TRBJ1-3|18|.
CASSIGWTAPFSGNTIYF
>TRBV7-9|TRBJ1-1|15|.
CASSLDPRLNTEAFF
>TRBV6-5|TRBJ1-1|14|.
CASSYSGRIREAFF
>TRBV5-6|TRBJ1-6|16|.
CASSSISDLLNSPLHF
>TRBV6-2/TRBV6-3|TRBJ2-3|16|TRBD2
CASSPTSGGGTDTQYF
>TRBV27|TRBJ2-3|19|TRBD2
CASSFPGHRTGGPPDTQYF
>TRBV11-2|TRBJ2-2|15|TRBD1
CASSRGHRGPGELFF
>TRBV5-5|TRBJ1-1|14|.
CASLPWGGDTEAFF
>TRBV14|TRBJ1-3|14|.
CASSHHTSGNTIYF
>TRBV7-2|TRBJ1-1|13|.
CASSSQLNTEAFF
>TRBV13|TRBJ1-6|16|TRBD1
CASSLVAGGDGSPLHF
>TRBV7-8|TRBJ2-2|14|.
CASSPTQNTGELFF
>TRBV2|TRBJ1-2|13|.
CASQDSLPDGYTF
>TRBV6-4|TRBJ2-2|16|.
CASSDSKSSNTGELFF
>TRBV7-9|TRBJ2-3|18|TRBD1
CASSFGTVLTTSTDTQYF
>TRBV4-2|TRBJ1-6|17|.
CASSQEKGPIQGSPLHF
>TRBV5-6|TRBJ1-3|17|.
CASSLVRAARSGNTIYF
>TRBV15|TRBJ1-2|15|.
CATSRFQSGDYGYTF
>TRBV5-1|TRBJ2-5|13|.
CASSLAHQETQYF
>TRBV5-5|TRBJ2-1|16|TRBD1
CASSASSGTDYNEQFF
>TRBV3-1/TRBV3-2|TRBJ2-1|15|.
CASSQDLSSYNEQFF
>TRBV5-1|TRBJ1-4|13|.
CASSLGIEEKLFF
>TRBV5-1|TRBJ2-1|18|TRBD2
CASSSGLAGGTLYNEQFF
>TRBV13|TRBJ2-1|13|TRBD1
CASSSDRVHEQFF
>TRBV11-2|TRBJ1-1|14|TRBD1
CASSPRQGRPEAFF
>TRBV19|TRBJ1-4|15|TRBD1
CASSMRRGVNEKLFF
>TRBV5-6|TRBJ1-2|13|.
CASVFAGGYGYTF
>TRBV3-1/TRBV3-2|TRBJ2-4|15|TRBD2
CASSLQLGGLDIQYF
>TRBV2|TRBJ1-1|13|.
CASSDEVNTEAFF
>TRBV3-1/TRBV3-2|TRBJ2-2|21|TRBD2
CASSQALPLAGGPSFAGELFF
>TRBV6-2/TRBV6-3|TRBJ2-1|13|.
CASSYRDGDEQFF
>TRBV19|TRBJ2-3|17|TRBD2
CASSAQDSGGDGDTQYF
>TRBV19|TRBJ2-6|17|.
CASSGAGSNSGANVLTF
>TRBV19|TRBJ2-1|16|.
CASSVSLSSSYNEQFF
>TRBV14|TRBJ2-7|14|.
CASSPGSLPYEQYF
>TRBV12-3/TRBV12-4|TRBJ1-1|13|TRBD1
CASSYRGNTEAFF
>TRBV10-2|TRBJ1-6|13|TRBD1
CATSDRGNSPLHF
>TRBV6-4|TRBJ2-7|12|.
CASSDKAYEQYF
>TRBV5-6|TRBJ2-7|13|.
CASTPMNAHEQYF
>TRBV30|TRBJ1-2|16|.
CAWSVAFGPSNYGYTF
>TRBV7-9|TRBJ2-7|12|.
CASSLGGSEQYF
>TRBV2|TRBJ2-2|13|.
CASSAATTGELFF
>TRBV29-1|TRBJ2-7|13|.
CSVEDGDGYEQYF
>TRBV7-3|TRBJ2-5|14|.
CASSLRADQETQYF
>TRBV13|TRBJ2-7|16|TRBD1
CASSIQGQGVLNEQYF
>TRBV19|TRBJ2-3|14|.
CASSDGGLTDTQYF
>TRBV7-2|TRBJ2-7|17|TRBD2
CASSLDVLAGYTYEQYF
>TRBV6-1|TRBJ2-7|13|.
CASSEGDTLEQYF